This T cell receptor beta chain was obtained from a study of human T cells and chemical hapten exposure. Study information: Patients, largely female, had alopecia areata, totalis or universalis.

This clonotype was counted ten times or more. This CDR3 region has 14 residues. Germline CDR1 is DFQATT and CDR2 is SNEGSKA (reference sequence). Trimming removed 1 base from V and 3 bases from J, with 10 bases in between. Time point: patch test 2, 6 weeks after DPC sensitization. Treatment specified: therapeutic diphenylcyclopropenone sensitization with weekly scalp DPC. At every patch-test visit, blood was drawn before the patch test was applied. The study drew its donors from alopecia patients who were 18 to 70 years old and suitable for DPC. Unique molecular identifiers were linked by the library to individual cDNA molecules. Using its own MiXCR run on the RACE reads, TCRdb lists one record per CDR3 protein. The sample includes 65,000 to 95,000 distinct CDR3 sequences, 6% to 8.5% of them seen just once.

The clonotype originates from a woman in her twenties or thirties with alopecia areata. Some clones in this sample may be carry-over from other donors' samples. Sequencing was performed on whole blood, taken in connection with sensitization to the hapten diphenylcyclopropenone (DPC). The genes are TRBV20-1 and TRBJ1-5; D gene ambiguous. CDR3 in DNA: TGCAGTGCTAGAGGCGGTCCTAACAATCAGCCCCAGCATTTT. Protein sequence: CSARGGPNNQPQHF.